The rows below give T cell receptor beta chains drawn from one sample of a study of T cells in localized non-small cell lung cancer. Measured with immunoSEQ multiplex PCR; TCRdb has only the in-frame clones, and not every one. The table shows some 85,000 clones, with about three quarters occurring only once. The source was PBMCs, collected before any cancer treatment. These receptors all stem from a man aged 40 to 70 with stage II squamous cell lung carcinoma. Both conserved end residues are part of each CDR3. D genes are given only for firm matches. For some rows the clone size is stated as once, few or many, or as a class when expanded; others skip it.

j_call: TRBJ2-7
v_call: TRBV5-1
clone_size: .
d_call: .
cdr3_length: 14
cdr3_aa: CASRPSPSSYEQYF
cdr3_nt: TGCGCCAGCAGGCCTAGCCCTAGCTCCTACGAGCAGTACTTC

j_call: TRBJ2-5
v_call: TRBV29-1
clone_size: once
d_call: TRBD1
cdr3_length: 12
cdr3_aa: CSVPRGPETQYF
cdr3_nt: TGCAGCGTTCCTAGGGGGCCAGAGACCCAGTACTTC

j_call: TRBJ1-5
v_call: TRBV5-6
clone_size: .
d_call: .
cdr3_length: 14
cdr3_aa: CASSLGYSNQPQHF
cdr3_nt: TGTGCCAGCAGCTTGGGTTATAGCAATCAGCCCCAGCATTTT

j_call: TRBJ1-3
v_call: TRBV16
clone_size: .
d_call: TRBD1
cdr3_length: 17
cdr3_aa: CASSQSKRGGAGNTIYF
cdr3_nt: TGTGCCAGCAGCCAATCCAAAAGAGGGGGCGCCGGAAACACCATATATTTT

j_call: TRBJ1-2
v_call: TRBV12-5
clone_size: .
d_call: .
cdr3_length: 13
cdr3_aa: CASGLEGVYGYTF
cdr3_nt: TGTGCTAGTGGTTTGGAGGGGGTCTATGGCTACACCTTC

j_call: TRBJ1-2
v_call: TRBV6-5
clone_size: .
d_call: .
cdr3_length: 12
cdr3_aa: CASNGGNYGYTF
cdr3_nt: TGTGCCAGCAACGGGGGTAACTATGGCTACACCTTC

j_call: TRBJ1-1
v_call: TRBV28
clone_size: .
d_call: .
cdr3_length: 13
cdr3_aa: CASITQGSTEAFF
cdr3_nt: TGTGCCAGCATAACCCAGGGGTCCACTGAAGCTTTCTTT

j_call: TRBJ2-7
v_call: TRBV5-5
clone_size: once
d_call: .
cdr3_length: 16
cdr3_aa: CASSPLEGPNSYEQYF
cdr3_nt: TGTGCCAGCAGCCCCCTCGAGGGACCGAACTCCTACGAGCAGTACTTC

j_call: TRBJ2-1
v_call: TRBV19
clone_size: once
d_call: TRBD1
cdr3_length: 14
cdr3_aa: CASSIRQGDNEQFF
cdr3_nt: TGTGCCAGTAGTATTCGACAGGGTGATAATGAGCAGTTCTTC

j_call: TRBJ2-4
v_call: TRBV30
clone_size: few
d_call: TRBD2
cdr3_length: 14
cdr3_aa: CAWGLAGGQSIQYF
cdr3_nt: TGTGCCTGGGGCCTAGCGGGAGGGCAAAGCATTCAGTACTTC

j_call: TRBJ2-5
v_call: TRBV6-6
clone_size: once
d_call: .
cdr3_length: 11
cdr3_aa: CASGRQETQYF
cdr3_nt: TGTGCCAGCGGCAGGCAAGAGACCCAGTACTTC

j_call: TRBJ2-1
v_call: TRBV5-4
clone_size: .
d_call: .
cdr3_length: 15
cdr3_aa: CASSPNFAKTNEQFF
cdr3_nt: TGTGCCAGCAGCCCTAACTTCGCGAAGACGAATGAGCAGTTCTTC

j_call: TRBJ2-2
v_call: TRBV19
clone_size: .
d_call: .
cdr3_length: 15
cdr3_aa: CATSISPGSAGELFF
cdr3_nt: TGTGCCACCAGTATTTCCCCAGGGAGCGCCGGGGAGCTGTTTTTT

j_call: TRBJ2-7
v_call: TRBV2
clone_size: many
d_call: .
cdr3_length: 12
cdr3_aa: CASQGSSYEQYF
cdr3_nt: TGTGCCAGCCAGGGGAGCTCCTACGAGCAGTACTTC

j_call: TRBJ1-2
v_call: TRBV18
clone_size: .
d_call: .
cdr3_length: 11
cdr3_aa: CASSPDYGYTF
cdr3_nt: TGTGCCAGCTCACCGGACTATGGCTACACCTTC

j_call: TRBJ1-5
v_call: TRBV6-6
clone_size: .
d_call: TRBD1
cdr3_length: 15
cdr3_aa: CASREQGAQGQPQHF
cdr3_nt: TGTGCCAGCAGGGAACAGGGGGCGCAAGGGCAGCCCCAGCATTTT

j_call: TRBJ2-1
v_call: TRBV28
clone_size: .
d_call: .
cdr3_length: 15
cdr3_aa: CASSPGRFSYNEQFF
cdr3_nt: TGTGCCAGCAGTCCGGGTCGATTCTCTTACAATGAGCAGTTCTTC

j_call: TRBJ1-2
v_call: TRBV20-1
clone_size: .
d_call: .
cdr3_length: 11
cdr3_aa: CSPIPRGGYTF
cdr3_nt: TGCAGTCCTATACCCAGGGGTGGCTACACCTTC

j_call: TRBJ1-5
v_call: TRBV30
clone_size: .
d_call: .
cdr3_length: 16
cdr3_aa: CAWSLGGSYSNQPQHF
cdr3_nt: TGTGCCTGGAGTTTGGGCGGTTCCTATAGCAATCAGCCCCAGCATTTT

j_call: TRBJ1-2
v_call: TRBV6-5
clone_size: .
d_call: .
cdr3_length: 13
cdr3_aa: CASSPGRTYGYTF
cdr3_nt: TGTGCCAGCAGCCCCGGACGGACCTATGGCTACACCTTC

j_call: TRBJ2-7
v_call: TRBV25-1
clone_size: .
d_call: .
cdr3_length: 12
cdr3_aa: CASSESTYEQYF
cdr3_nt: TGTGCCAGCAGTGAGAGCACCTACGAGCAGTACTTC

j_call: TRBJ2-1
v_call: TRBV28
clone_size: .
d_call: TRBD2
cdr3_length: 16
cdr3_aa: CASSLTGTSPYNEQFF
cdr3_nt: TGTGCCAGCAGTCTGACTGGGACTAGCCCCTACAATGAGCAGTTCTTC

j_call: TRBJ1-1
v_call: TRBV7-8
clone_size: .
d_call: .
cdr3_length: 14
cdr3_aa: CASSLAEVGTEAFF
cdr3_nt: TGTGCCAGCAGCTTAGCAGAGGTTGGCACTGAAGCTTTCTTT

j_call: TRBJ2-3
v_call: TRBV7-2
clone_size: .
d_call: TRBD2
cdr3_length: 16
cdr3_aa: CASSQLAGGPTDTQYF
cdr3_nt: TGTGCCAGCAGCCAGTTAGCGGGGGGGCCGACAGATACGCAGTATTTT

j_call: TRBJ1-5
v_call: TRBV7-2
clone_size: .
d_call: .
cdr3_length: 14
cdr3_aa: CASSPESWGQPQHF
cdr3_nt: TGTGCCAGCAGCCCCGAGTCCTGGGGTCAGCCCCAGCATTTT

j_call: TRBJ1-1
v_call: TRBV5-5
clone_size: .
d_call: .
cdr3_length: 15
cdr3_aa: CASSLAPSWDTEAFF
cdr3_nt: TGTGCCAGCAGCTTGGCCCCGTCGTGGGACACTGAAGCTTTCTTT

j_call: TRBJ1-4
v_call: TRBV7-2
clone_size: .
d_call: TRBD1
cdr3_length: 14
cdr3_aa: CASSFDRGGEKLFF
cdr3_nt: TGTGCCAGCAGCTTCGACAGGGGTGGGGAAAAACTGTTTTTT

j_call: TRBJ1-1
v_call: TRBV28
clone_size: once
d_call: .
cdr3_length: 13
cdr3_aa: CASSLYRETEAFF
cdr3_nt: TGTGCCAGCAGTTTGTACAGGGAAACTGAAGCTTTCTTT

j_call: TRBJ1-2
v_call: TRBV5-6
clone_size: .
d_call: .
cdr3_length: 15
cdr3_aa: CASSPYSIPGYGYTF
cdr3_nt: TGTGCCAGCAGCCCATATAGTATTCCAGGCTATGGCTACACCTTC

j_call: TRBJ2-2
v_call: TRBV30
clone_size: few
d_call: TRBD1
cdr3_length: 14
cdr3_aa: CASTGTGPTGELFF
cdr3_nt: TGTGCCTCCACCGGGACAGGGCCCACCGGGGAGCTGTTTTTT

j_call: TRBJ2-3
v_call: TRBV4-2
clone_size: .
d_call: TRBD2
cdr3_length: 17
cdr3_aa: CASSQEAQRGATDTQYF
cdr3_nt: TGTGCCAGCAGCCAAGAAGCGCAGCGGGGGGCCACAGATACGCAGTATTTT

j_call: TRBJ2-3
v_call: TRBV2
clone_size: .
d_call: .
cdr3_length: 14
cdr3_aa: CASSDPGRQSTQYF
cdr3_nt: TGTGCCAGCAGTGACCCAGGACGGCAAAGTACGCAGTATTTT